These 23 T cell receptor beta chains share one sample of origin, sequenced in a study of blood T cell repertoires in COVID-19. Only in-frame clones appear in the TCRdb table, and some are missing; sequencing was by immunoSEQ multiplex PCR. The top ten hold roughly 2.8% of the sample, which has some 320,000 clones, nearly 90% seen once. The sequenced sample was PBMCs or T cells enriched from blood (not recorded which). The receptors here all came from a woman in her forties or fifties who had been exposed to COVID-19.

This clone was seen once. V is TRBV2 and J is TRBJ2-6; D gene unclear. This CDR3 has 16 residues. From germline, CDR1 is SNHLY and CDR2 FYNNEI. V was pared by 2 bases and J by 0 bases, with 8 bases between. The CDR3 nucleotides read TGTGCCAGCAGTGAAAAGCTATACTCTGGGGCCAACGTCCTGACTTTC. Residues: CASSEKLYSGANVLTF.

V and J are TRBV7-9 and TRBJ1-2; D possibly corresponds to TRBD1 (6 bases). V was trimmed by 11 bases and J by 6 bases, leaving 22 bases between them. Germline CDR1 and CDR2: SEHNR and FQNEAQ (reference sequence). This CDR3 is built from 14 residues. The CDR3 sequence: CAVPYWQGQNGYTF. The CDR3 bases are TGTGCCGTTCCTTACTGGCAGGGACAAAATGGCTACACCTTC.

The chain combines TRBV7-9 with TRBJ2-7; 11 bases are a match to TRBD1. Germline-derived CDR1 and CDR2 are SEHNR and FQNEAQ (reference sequence). Trimming cost V 2 bases and J 4 bases; bases outside gene matches: 13. The CDR3 has 18 amino acids. The CDR3 here is CASSLPLGWDRGGYEQYF. The CDR3 DNA follows: TGTGCCAGCAGCTTACCTCTCGGATGGGACAGGGGGGGATACGAGCAGTACTTC.

The chain employs TRBV5-5 and TRBJ2-7; no reliable D call. The CDR3 totals 13 residues. Germline lookup yields CDR1 SGHKS and CDR2 YYEKEE (reference sequence). V lost 4 bases to trimming and J lost 10 bases, with 18 bases between them. The CDR3 protein is CASSPPVNSRQYF. CDR3 sequence (DNA): TGTGCCAGCAGCCCCCCCGTTAATTCTCGTCAGTACTTC.

With respect to this clone: Other DNA sequences in the sample encode the same CDR3. The V gene is TRBV5-1, the J gene TRBJ2-7; 7 nucleotides match TRBD1. CDR3 size: 14 residues. Germline V gene sequence: CDR1 SGHRS, CDR2 YFSETQ. V shed 0 bases, J shed 2 bases, and the junction held 2 bases outside the gene matches. CDR3: CASSLGQGAYEQYF. As DNA, the CDR3 is TGCGCCAGCAGCTTGGGACAGGGTGCCTACGAGCAGTACTTC.

The chain combines TRBV6-1 with TRBJ1-5; D is unresolved. CDR3 length equals 15 residues. Germline V gene data show CDR1 as MNHNS and CDR2 as SASEGT. Trimming pared 1 base from V and 2 bases from J, leaving 9 bases between. The DNA of the CDR3 is TGTGCCAGCAGTGAAGAATATAGTCGCAATCAGCCCCAGCATTTT. The encoded protein is CASSEEYSRNQPQHF.

CDR3 DNA sequence: TGTGCCAGCAGCCCCCTTAGCGGGGGAATTGGGGAGCAGTACTTC. It is translated as CASSPLSGGIGEQYF. The V call is TRBV11-2, the J call TRBJ2-7, with 9 positions matching TRBD2. The CDR3 length is 15 residues. The germline CDR1 and CDR2 sequences are SGHAT and FQNNGV. V lost 5 bases to trimming and J lost 7 bases; unmatched junction nucleotides: 12.

This clone showed up just once. The chain employs TRBV27 and TRBJ1-1, with 11 positions matching TRBD1. V was pared by 4 bases and J by 4 bases, with 5 bases of the junction left unmatched. The germline gives CDR1 MNHEY, CDR2 SMNVEV (reference sequence). The CDR3 has 15 residues. This chain's CDR3 is CASSSPGQGGTEAFF. The CDR3 DNA sequence: TGTGCCAGCAGTTCCCCGGGACAGGGGGGCACTGAAGCTTTCTTT.

This chain connects TRBV19 to TRBJ1-5; 10 bases are a match to TRBD1. CDR1 is LNHDA, CDR2 SQIVND, per germline (reference sequence). Germline trimming cut 5 bases from V and 5 bases from J; bases unmatched to any gene: 6. The CDR3 has 15 residues. CDR3 amino acids: CASSLGQGIDQPQHF. The CDR3 coding sequence is TGTGCCAGTAGTCTGGGACAGGGGATAGATCAGCCCCAGCATTTT.

The genes are TRBV5-1 and TRBJ1-6; 7 nucleotides agree with TRBD1. Germline-derived CDR1 and CDR2 are SGHRS and YFSETQ. V was clipped by 0 bases and J by 8 bases; unmatched bases: 5. The CDR3 length is 15 residues. CDR3 sequence: CASSLVGTADSPLHF. As DNA, the CDR3 is TGCGCCAGCAGCTTGGTAGGGACAGCAGATTCACCCCTCCACTTT.

The chain links TRBV4-1 to TRBJ2-7; D gene unclear. The germline V and J ends were trimmed by 4 bases and 3 bases, with 16 bases remaining between them. The germline CDR1 and CDR2 sequences are MGHRA and YSYEKL. This CDR3 is 15 amino acids long. This CDR3 is CASSPLATAHYEQYF. CDR3 coding DNA: TGCGCCAGCAGCCCCCTCGCAACAGCCCACTACGAGCAGTACTTC.

The V gene is TRBV19, the J gene TRBJ1-5; 7 bases are shared with TRBD1. Germline loops: CDR1 LNHDA, CDR2 SQIVND (reference sequence). Losses at the gene ends were 6 bases for V and 6 bases for J; bases not matched to a gene: 8. The CDR3 has 14 amino acids. The CDR3 is CASSIRQGGQPQHF. The DNA of the CDR3 is TGTGCCAGTAGCATTCGACAGGGAGGTCAGCCCCAGCATTTT.

This chain uses TRBV28 with TRBJ1-3; 10 nucleotides match TRBD1. Germline V gene lookup returns CDR1 MDHEN and CDR2 SYDVKM. CDR3 size: 18 residues. V was clipped by 3 bases and J by 7 bases; unmatched bases: 15. In DNA, the CDR3 is TGTGCCAGCAGTTTTTCCCCCCGGGGACAGGGGACTTTGAACACCATATATTTT. It is translated as CASSFSPRGQGTLNTIYF.

The chain couples TRBV4-1 to TRBJ1-5; D possibly corresponds to TRBD1 (6 bases). The germline gives CDR1 MGHRA, CDR2 YSYEKL. CDR3 length: 15 residues. Trimming took off 0 bases at V and 5 bases at J, with 11 bases between the two ends. The CDR3 DNA follows: TGCGCCAGCAGCCAAGATTCGGACAGATATCAGCCCCAGCATTTT. Translating it yields CASSQDSDRYQPQHF.

This chain joins TRBV29-1 and TRBJ2-3; no firm D call. Germline lookup yields CDR1 SQVTM and CDR2 ANQGSEA. The CDR3 has 13 amino acids. Trimming removed 6 bases from V and 1 base from J, with 11 bases in between. CDR3 DNA sequence: TGCAGCGTGGGCGGCACGGGCACAGATACGCAGTATTTT. Protein sequence: CSVGGTGTDTQYF.

This clone showed up just once. The gene calls are TRBV7-6 and TRBJ2-6; TRBD1 aligns across 9 bases. Germline-derived CDR1 and CDR2 are SGHVS and FNYEAQ. The CDR3 is 16 amino acids. V trimming: 5 bases; J trimming: 3 bases; junction bases outside the gene matches: 5. CDR3 in amino acids: CASSVNRGRGANVLTF. The CDR3 coding sequence is TGTGCCAGCAGCGTAAACAGGGGGCGTGGGGCCAACGTCCTGACTTTC. Based on the CDR3 plus reference TRBV7-6 and TRBJ2-6, the full variable domain is GAGVSQSPRYKVTKRGQDVALRCDPISGHVSLYWYRQALGQGPEFLTYFNYEAQQDKSGLPNDRFSAERPEGSISTLTIQRTEQRDSAMYRCASSVNRGRGANVLTFGAGSRLTVL.

This clone appeared once. The rearrangement links TRBV15 to TRBJ1-4; D remains ambiguous. Trimming pared 0 bases from V and 7 bases from J, leaving 6 bases between. CDR1 and CDR2 (germline): LNHNV, YYDKDF (reference sequence). The CDR3 runs 13 residues. The CDR3 DNA reads TGTGCCACCAGCAGAGATTTGAGTGAAAAACTGTTTTTT. This codes for CATSRDLSEKLFF.

The V call is TRBV10-3, the J call TRBJ2-3; 10 bases are a match to TRBD2. J gave up 9 bases and V 10 bases, and 10 bases lay outside the gene matches. The CDR3 has 13 residues. Per germline, CDR1 ENHRY and CDR2 SYGVKD. CDR3 coding DNA: TGTGCCAGTCGGACTAGCGGCCGGGGGACGCAGTATTTT. As protein: CASRTSGRGTQYF.

The CDR3 region is CASSQAGTGGNSPLHF. The CDR3 DNA reads TGTGCCAGCAGCCAAGCCGGGACAGGAGGTAATTCACCCCTCCACTTT. The chain couples TRBV3-1 (or the pseudogene TRBV3-2) to TRBJ1-6, with TRBD1 matching 8 bases. J gave up 6 bases and V 1 base, and 5 bases lay outside the gene matches. Germline V lookup: CDR1 LGHDT, CDR2 YNNKEL (reference sequence). CDR3 length: 16 amino acids.

V is TRBV3-1 (or the pseudogene TRBV3-2) and J is TRBJ2-5; D is possibly TRBD2 (5 bases). The CDR3 totals 17 residues. Trimming shortened V by 4 bases and J by 1 base, and 19 bases separated the two germline ends. Looked up from germline, CDR1 is LGHDT and CDR2 is YNNKEL (reference sequence). CDR3 loop: CASSLEAVSGSQETQYF. The CDR3 region has the DNA TGTGCCAGCAGCCTAGAGGCGGTGAGCGGCTCCCAAGAGACCCAGTACTTC.

The chain joins TRBV3-1 (or the pseudogene TRBV3-2) to TRBJ1-1; maybe TRBD1 (5 bases). The CDR3 loop spans 16 amino acids. Per the germline V gene, CDR1 is LGHDT and CDR2 is YNNKEL (reference sequence). Trimming took off 0 bases at V and 3 bases at J, with 14 bases between the two ends. For the CDR3, the DNA is TGTGCCAGCAGCCAAGATGTGGGGCGAGTATACACTGAAGCTTTCTTT. Its translation is CASSQDVGRVYTEAFF.

V and J are TRBV29-1 and TRBJ2-7; D is perhaps TRBD1 (6 bases). Trimming stripped 7 bases from V and 2 bases from J, with 18 bases between. The length of the CDR3 is 14 residues. Germline V gene lookup returns CDR1 SQVTM and CDR2 ANQGSEA. The CDR3 here is CSARPGWGPYEQYF. The DNA of the CDR3 is TGCAGCGCACGGCCGGGGTGGGGGCCCTACGAGCAGTACTTC.

V gene TRBV4-1 combines with J gene TRBJ2-7, with D possibly TRBD2 on 7 matching bases. Trimming took 0 bases from V and 4 from J, leaving 16 bases between them. The CDR3 runs to 16 residues. Germline lookup yields CDR1 MGHRA and CDR2 YSYEKL. This CDR3 is CASSQEGGRGSYEQYF. The DNA of the CDR3 is TGCGCCAGCAGCCAAGAGGGGGGGCGAGGCTCTTACGAGCAGTACTTC.